This T cell receptor beta chain was identified during a study of cytomegalovirus exposure and HLA in healthy donors (dated by TCRdb to 2016 to 2017). With regard to the full study: An earlier analysis of roughly 610 of the donors reported approximately 260 Gb of sequence data and 117 million unique TCR beta sequences obtained from about 170 million T cells. An early release covering about 600 HLA-typed donors comprised about 310 gigabases of sequencing data and approximately 85 million unique TCR sequences. Of the roughly 420 genotyped donors, roughly 76% were placed in the genetic ancestry cluster associated with self-reported Caucasian donors. The study aimed to test whether cataloging public T cell receptors could reveal signatures of past pathogen exposure. Using immunosequencing, the study profiled T cell repertoires from fewer than 700 subjects and related those repertoires to cytomegalovirus serostatus. A separate validation cohort of roughly 120 different subjects was used in addition to the approximately 700-subject first cohort. To predict cytomegalovirus infection status, the study brought together high-throughput TCR immunosequencing, statistical association of individual TCRs with disease status, and machine learning. In a later analysis, previously published TCR beta repertoires from fewer than 750 donors were re-analyzed and high-resolution HLA genotyping was added so that TCR occurrence patterns could be studied. The later analysis used no new phenotypic data to find candidate immune exposures, relying instead on TCR beta sequences and their occurrence across donors. To decide whether each TCR beta V gene segment behaved as functional or pseudogenic, an earlier analysis of some 570 of the donors relied on high-throughput TCR beta sequencing. Alongside the repertoire data, information on donor age, sex, ethnicity and CMV serostatus was compiled. A later genetic analysis used genome-wide SNP genotypes for about 60% of the roughly 670 donors, treating that subset as a discovery cohort. Every repertoire in the discovery cohort had been generated on one and the same sequencing platform. HLA typing covered class I and class II loci at four-digit resolution. The number of typed donors differed by locus: about 620-640 for A, B, C, DRB1 and DQB1; some 540 for DQA1; fewer than 610 for DPA1; and some 430 for DPB1. A handful of DR-DQ haplotypes were treated as single units for association and clustering because of strong linkage in the cohort. Across some 400 genotyped donors of the cohort, an average of approximately 200,000 unique TCR beta nucleotide sequences per donor were sequenced, and roughly 17% of those sequences were non-productive.

In regard to this clone: The specificity of this receptor is unknown. No base qualities exist here, and no much larger clone lies one base off it.

The CDR3 sequence holds 14 residues, the cysteine and phenylalanine included. Here the CDR3 DNA is all that survives: 42 bases in frame from base 1. The research as a whole found: Across donors, most TCR sequences were observed very rarely, whereas some public TCRs were present in many individuals. According to a later analysis, TCR association rates differed among HLA loci, with DRB1 alleles showing the most associated TCRs and HLA-C alleles showing the fewest. In a later analysis, more than 15,000 TCR beta sequences were associated with specific HLA alleles at a false discovery rate of 0.05. The classifier was reported to diagnose cytomegalovirus status with high specificity and sensitivity in both the original and validation cohorts. Compared with equally common non-associated chains, HLA-associated TCR beta chains in a later analysis were more clonally expanded and had lower generation probabilities. A few of the identified cytomegalovirus-associated TCR beta chains were confirmed in vitro to be specific for cytomegalovirus antigens. Correlated functional status among segregating V segments might reflect linkage disequilibrium, but an unknown experimental factor could not be ruled out. Some IMGT-functional V segments, including TRBV6-2 and TRBV6-3, could not be told apart with the 87-base-pair reads, so those segments were excluded. Presence/absence analyses assumed roughly uniform sequencing depth across donors, an assumption that may not hold. Because counts were too low, roughly 18 rarely observed V segments, including chromosome 9 orphons, were left out of the earlier analysis of some 600 of the donors. Several of the top co-occurrence clusters appeared to be linked to parvovirus B19, influenza, CMV and Epstein-Barr virus, according to a later analysis. A further reported finding was that TCR beta sequences accurately predicted the HLA-A and HLA-B alleles for most subjects in the first cohort. The study gave a list of about 160 TCR beta chains associated with cytomegalovirus. A later genetic analysis associated a missense DCLRE1C variant with V-gene and J-gene trimming of TCR beta chains, and an independent cohort replicated the association. A later analysis found that most CMV-associated TCR beta chains appeared HLA-restricted, with HLA associations seemingly driven largely by CMV exposure. A later genetic analysis reported fewer N-insertions in productive TCRs among donors in an Asian-associated ancestry cluster than the roughly 670-donor mean. A cluster of highly shared sequence variants was judged likely to represent a technical artifact of the sequencing pipeline. Because HLA typing was missing for some donors at each locus, association tests included only the typed subset. Strong co-occurrence of HLA alleles, especially DR and DQ, made assigning TCR associations to individual alleles difficult. According to the authors, the approach could potentially be generalized to other disease states and immunological phenotypes. Immune exposure information for the cohort was limited to CMV serostatus. Broadly in line with IMGT annotations, most TCR beta V segments showed up in productive rearrangements about 87% or about 30% of the time in an earlier analysis of around 550 of the donors. In this cohort, only TCR beta chains were sequenced, and detectable features were limited by the absence of alpha or paired-chain data.

Library construction relied on the immunoSEQ multiplex PCR assay. The multiplex PCR relied on a mix of 60 forward primers for TCR Vbeta segments and 13 reverse primers for TCR Jbeta segments. The CDR3 region of rearranged TCR beta genes was amplified from genomic DNA with a multiplex PCR assay. On the Illumina HiSeq System, the amplified TCR beta libraries were sequenced as 87-base-pair reads. The paper's data handling went like this. A later analysis tallied 70 million to 100 million unique TCR beta chains across the 666 repertoires, and about 12 million of those chains were shared by two or more donors. To remove PCR and sequencing errors, raw reads were error-corrected and collapsed into unique sequences using a nearest-neighbor algorithm that merged closely related sequences. CDR3 sequences were aligned to IMGT reference sequences to assign V, D and J gene segments. Each retained sequence needed at least a six-nucleotide match to both a V gene segment and a J gene segment. Rearrangements were called productive when the CDR3 lacked stop codons and stayed in frame with V and J; all others were non-productive. CDR3 was defined by IMGT convention, running from the second conserved V-encoded cysteine to the conserved J-encoded phenylalanine. The earlier analysis of around 640 of the donors excluded sequences that lacked an unambiguous match to a single V gene segment. An earlier analysis of under 750 of the donors called V segments functional above 56.7% productive rearrangements and segregating when the between-donor standard deviation exceeded 5%. A statistical classification framework was developed to diagnose cytomegalovirus status using the catalog of TCR beta chain sequences. In a later analysis, V and J genes were assigned by comparing TCR nucleotide sequences against IMGT/GENE-DB human TR gene sequences. The TCRdist pipeline was used in a later analysis to assign CDR3 sequences and most-parsimonious VDJ recombination scenarios. In a later analysis, every TCR beta chain was defined by the combination of its CDR3 amino acid sequence and its V-gene family, and reads without a unique V-gene family were dropped. In a later analysis, several hundred highly shared, low-generation-probability nucleotide sequences were removed to address suspected cross-contamination and a sequencing artifact. In a later analysis, a clonal expansion index was calculated for each public chain from normalized within-repertoire ranks of inferred template counts. A later analysis computed generation probabilities with a VDJ recombination model fitted to out-of-frame rearrangements, and checked the results against IGoR. In a later analysis, TCR-TCR, TCR-HLA and TCR-CMV co-occurrence was scored with hypergeometric tests, and a repertoire-size bias correction was applied to TCR pairs. A later analysis estimated false discovery rates by permuting HLA or CMV assignments 20 times. In a later analysis, co-occurring TCRs were grouped using DBSCAN, and TCRdist sequence similarity was added for clustering within HLA-allele-positive subsets. Repertoires with fewer than 30,000 or more than 120,000 public chains were left out of co-occurrence clustering, as were about 5 repertoires with anomalous nucleotide sharing. The table was pulled from immuneACCESS by TCRdb, which kept in-frame rearrangements only. Such tables lose some clones; where checked, under half of the loss comes from unresolved V genes, and the rest has no known cause. D and trimming come from the DNA, and the V and J calls and clone size come from that table. Here the sample has about 31,000 clones; less than 55% occur a single time. Jointly, the top ten make up approximately 2% of the sample.

The cohort was made up of approximately 700 healthy bone marrow donors. All cohort members were sampled while nominally healthy, although unrecorded immune exposures were likely present. The donor was CMV seronegative and belonged to the group of over 350 seronegative cohort members. Each donor provided a peripheral blood sample, and peripheral blood mononuclear cells were used for TCR beta sequencing. Genomic DNA extraction from the blood cell samples was performed with the Qiagen DNeasy Blood Extraction Kit. Sequencing was done on a sample of PBMCs. This sequence uses TRBV21-1 and TRBJ2-5; the table names TRBD2, a call not compared with the DNA. TRBV21-1 is a listed pseudogene. The clonotype originates from a woman between 45 and 65 years old in good health and CMV-seronegative. The DNA sequence is TGTGCCAGCAGCCGAACGGGGGGGCAAGAGACCCAGTACTTC. The resulting protein is CASSRTGGQETQYF.